This T cell receptor beta chain was captured in a study of blood T cells in healthy people across ages. Comments on this clonotype: The antigen is unknown. A much more abundant neighbour one base away suggests this may be a read error.

The authors ran a second PCR of roughly 7 to 11 cycles using a sample-barcoded 5' primer and a J-beta primer mix. TCRdb reprocessed the 5' RACE reads via MiXCR and lists one record per CDR3 protein. The profile shows some 890,000 distinct CDR3 sequences, about 27% of them singletons. Germline values: CDR1 DFQATT, CDR2 SNEGSKA (reference sequence). The CDR3 covers 12 residues. General observations from the study: Per million T cells, TCR beta diversity dropped about linearly as age rose.

Another study also made use of these data, one on T cells of mothers and their children. As that study records: Per mother, over 9 million TCR beta CDR3 reads were obtained; per child, around 2.8 million. Slightly higher overlap, not significant, was seen in related mother-child pairs than in unrelated pairs.

The clonotype was recovered from a woman between 40 and 55 years old in good health. The chain has TRBV20-1 and TRBJ2-7; possibly TRBD1 or TRBD2 for D (6 bases each). Input material: blood. Here the CDR3 reads CRAEGGPYEQYF. CDR3 DNA: TGCAGGGCCGAGGGGGGCCCCTACGAGCAGTACTTC.